These 26 T cell receptor beta chains were sequenced from one sample in a study of CD8+ T cells in alopecia areata listed by TCRdb under 2018. The time point label for this specimen denotes: baseline before oral tofacitinib. Library method: the immunoSEQ multiplex PCR assay. RNA was extracted from all samples and reverse transcribed into cDNA, which served as template for TCR sequencing. TCRdb retrieved this table from immuneACCESS and kept in-frame rearrangements only. Not all clones are present; in checked studies, unresolved V genes account for under half, and no reason is known for the remainder. This sample comprises 130,000 to 150,000 clones, about 89% of them detected only once. The top ten clones comprise roughly 16% of the sample. The input for sequencing was CD8+ T cells sorted from blood, taken at week 0. These receptors all come from a human donor with alopecia areata.

The V call is TRBV30, the J call TRBJ2-1, with 8 bases that match TRBD2. In germline, CDR1 is GTSNPN, CDR2 SVGIG (reference sequence). The CDR3 runs to 12 residues. Losses at the gene ends were 5 bases for V and 9 bases for J; bases not matched to a gene: 6. The CDR3 sequence: CAWGGLDFEQFF. CDR3 sequence (DNA): TGTGCCTGGGGGGGACTAGATTTTGAGCAGTTCTTC.

This chain connects TRBV4-1 to TRBJ2-7; 11 bases fit TRBD1. The CDR3 consists of 14 residues. The V and J ends lost 4 bases and 7 bases, in that order; junction bases with no gene match: 6. Germline assignment: CDR1 MGHRA and CDR2 YSYEKL. CDR3 bases: TGCGCCAGCAGCCGCCGGGACAGGGGGGAAGAGCAGTACTTC. It yields the protein CASSRRDRGEEQYF.

This rearrangement joins TRBV6-5 to TRBJ2-7; TRBD1 might be the D (6 bases). Germline V gene sequence: CDR1 MNHEY, CDR2 SVGAGI. Trimming stripped 2 bases from V and 5 bases from J, with 13 bases between. This CDR3 comprises 14 residues. CDR3 protein: CASSYMGAMDEQYF. CDR3 DNA: TGTGCCAGCAGTTACATGGGGGCCATGGACGAGCAGTACTTC.

The chain joins TRBV19 to TRBJ1-2, with TRBD1 as a possible D gene (5 bases). CDR3 length equals 14 residues. V was trimmed by 5 bases and J by 4 bases, leaving 14 bases between them. Germline V gene sequence: CDR1 LNHDA, CDR2 SQIVND (reference sequence). CDR3 loop: CASSLTDFFYGYTF. The CDR3 nucleotides are TGTGCCAGTAGTTTGACAGATTTCTTCTATGGCTACACCTTC. The full variable domain, its missing parts supplied by reference TRBV19 and TRBJ1-2, is DGGITQSPKYLFRKEGQNVTLSCEQNLNHDAMYWYRQDPGQGLRLIYYSQIVNDFQKGDIAEGYSVSREKKESFPLTVTSAQKNPTAFYLCASSLTDFFYGYTFGSGTRLTVV.

This chain uses TRBV5-1 with TRBJ2-7, with D unresolved. The CDR3 extends over 15 amino acids. Germline V gene data show CDR1 as SGHRS and CDR2 as YFSETQ. Trimming pared 4 bases from V and 6 bases from J, leaving 20 bases between. CDR3 in DNA: TGCGCCAGCAGCCCCTTTCGCGGCCTTTCGGGCGAGCAGTACTTC. This sequence encodes CASSPFRGLSGEQYF.

This chain connects TRBV30 to TRBJ2-5; 11 bases are a match to TRBD2. CDR3 length: 12 residues. V lost 5 bases to trimming and J lost 9 bases; unmatched junction nucleotides: 5. CDR1 is GTSNPN and CDR2 is SVGIG in the germline V gene (reference sequence). The CDR3 DNA sequence: TGTGCCTGGTCGGGACTAGCGGAGGCCCAGTACTTC. Residues: CAWSGLAEAQYF.

The genes are TRBV2 and TRBJ2-5; 10 nucleotides line up with TRBD2. The germline V gene has CDR1 SNHLY and CDR2 FYNNEI. The CDR3 loop spans 16 amino acids. Losses at the gene ends were 5 bases for V and 2 bases for J; bases not matched to a gene: 8. DNA of the CDR3: TGTGCCAGCAGTTTGGTGCAAGCGGGGGGGCAAGAGACCCAGTACTTC. Translation: CASSLVQAGGQETQYF.

The gene calls are TRBV27 and TRBJ2-3, with D maybe TRBD2 (6 bases). Between the trimmed V and J ends, which lost 3 bases and 0 bases, there was a span of 19 bases. From germline, CDR1 is MNHEY and CDR2 SMNVEV (reference sequence). The CDR3 is 18 amino acids. This chain's CDR3 is CASSFYFLGGASTDTQYF. The CDR3 nucleotides read TGTGCCAGCAGTTTTTATTTCCTTGGCGGGGCTAGCACAGATACGCAGTATTTT.

The chain has TRBV27 and TRBJ2-3; 8 positions agree with TRBD2. The CDR3 is made up of 15 amino acids. Trimming took 2 bases from V and 3 from J; bases not matched to a gene: 4. Germline CDR1 MNHEY, CDR2 SMNVEV (reference sequence). CDR3 bases: TGTGCCAGCAGTTTAAGCGGCGGGGGGACAGATACGCAGTATTTT. It yields the protein CASSLSGGGTDTQYF.

The rearrangement links TRBV27 to TRBJ1-1, with 8 bases lining up with TRBD1. Germline CDR1 and CDR2: MNHEY and SMNVEV (reference sequence). The CDR3 has 14 residues. V shed 7 bases, J shed 2 bases, and the junction held 6 bases outside the gene matches. The CDR3 is CASILTGVNTEAFF. CDR3 in DNA: TGTGCCAGCATTCTGACAGGGGTTAACACTGAAGCTTTCTTT.

The chain carries TRBV7-8 and TRBJ2-7, with TRBD1 matching over 8 bases. There are 14 residues in the CDR3. Germline assignment: CDR1 SGHVS and CDR2 FQNEAQ. Trimming took 1 base from V and 3 from J; bases not matched to a gene: 2. The CDR3 nucleotides read TGTGCCAGCAGCTTAGGGGGACAGGTCTACGAGCAGTACTTC. As protein: CASSLGGQVYEQYF. Using reference TRBV7-8 and TRBJ2-7 for the parts outside the CDR3, the full variable domain is GAGVSQSPRYKVAKRGQDVALRCDPISGHVSLFWYQQALGQGPEFLTYFQNEAQLDKSGLPSDRFFAERPEGSVSTLKIQRTQQEDSAVYLCASSLGGQVYEQYFGPGTRLTVT.

This chain connects TRBV4-1 to TRBJ2-7, with D tentatively TRBD2 (5 bases). Germline CDR1 is MGHRA and CDR2 is YSYEKL. This CDR3 has 16 amino acids. Trimming removed 3 bases from V and 2 bases from J, with 17 bases in between. CDR3: CASSHSLSGTTYEQYF. CDR3 bases: TGCGCCAGCAGCCATAGTTTATCGGGAACAACCTACGAGCAGTACTTC.

J is TRBJ2-1 and V is TRBV9; D unclear. Trimming pared 5 bases from V and 8 bases from J, leaving 14 bases between. Germline values: CDR1 SGDLS, CDR2 YYNGEE. This CDR3 comprises 13 residues. The DNA for the CDR3 is TGTGCCAGCAGGGACGAACCAGGCGATGAGCAGTTCTTC. It translates to CASRDEPGDEQFF.

About this clone: One end of the junction does not line up with germline, which may come from a read error. The rearrangement links TRBV7-7 to TRBJ2-3; D remains ambiguous. This CDR3 comprises 13 residues. CDR1 and CDR2 from the germline V gene are SSHAT and FNYEAQ (reference sequence). CDR3 residues: CASSTTPGDTQYF. CDR3 in DNA: TGTGCTAGCAGCACCACCCCCGGGGATACGCAGTATTTT.

The CDR3 loop reads CASSPDAVGPEAFF. The CDR3 bases are TGTGCCAGCTCACCGGACGCGGTGGGGCCTGAAGCTTTCTTT. The J gene is TRBJ1-1, the V gene TRBV18; perhaps TRBD1 as D (5 bases). Germline assignment: CDR1 KGHSH and CDR2 LQKENI. CDR3 length: 14 residues. The V and J ends lost 3 bases and 6 bases respectively, with 14 bases between them.

This clone was recorded once. V is TRBV7-9 and J is TRBJ2-7; 7 nucleotides align to TRBD2. There are 15 residues in the CDR3. Germline-derived CDR1 and CDR2 are SEHNR and FQNEAQ (reference sequence). The junction had 5 bases not matched to a gene; V was cut back by 3 bases and J by 0 bases. CDR3 nucleotides: TGTGCCAGCAGCTTTCTTGGGACTAACTCCTACGAGCAGTACTTC. This sequence encodes CASSFLGTNSYEQYF.

The rearrangement links TRBV5-1 to TRBJ2-7; D unresolved. Germline loops: CDR1 SGHRS, CDR2 YFSETQ. This CDR3 region has 12 residues. The V end lost 1 base, the J end lost 4 bases, and 6 bases lay between the germline ends. This chain's CDR3 is CASSLKTYEQYF. The CDR3 nucleotides are TGCGCCAGCAGCTTGAAAACTTACGAGCAGTACTTC.

This sequence joins TRBV6-6 and TRBJ2-1; D possibly matches TRBD1 or TRBD2 (5 bases each). The V gene lost 7 bases and the J gene lost 0 bases, with 16 bases spanning the gap. Germline V CDR1 and CDR2: MNHNY, SVGAGI (reference sequence). The CDR3 sequence is 16 residues long. The DNA of the CDR3 is TGTGCCAGCACCCACGGGGCGGCGAGCTCCTACAATGAGCAGTTCTTC. Translating gives CASTHGAASSYNEQFF.

This clone has only a few counts. The chain uses TRBV7-9 and TRBJ1-4; D uncertain. CDR3 size: 16 residues. The germline CDR1 and CDR2 sequences are SEHNR and FQNEAQ (reference sequence). The ends were cut back, 5 bases at V and 0 bases at J, with 13 bases in the middle. The CDR3 DNA reads as TGTGCCAGCAGCCACTTGGACGTCGCAACTAATGAAAAACTGTTTTTT. This encodes CASSHLDVATNEKLFF.

V gene TRBV9 combines with J gene TRBJ2-1; 8 nucleotides agree with TRBD2. Germline V gene sequence: CDR1 SGDLS, CDR2 YYNGEE. The V gene end was trimmed by 4 bases and the J gene end by 4 bases; junction bases not matched to a gene: 4. The CDR3 loop spans 14 amino acids. The CDR3 DNA reads as TGTGCCAGCAGCAGCGGGAGTGGTTACAATGAGCAGTTCTTC. Its protein is CASSSGSGYNEQFF.

This chain connects TRBV10-1 to TRBJ2-7; D is unclear. The V end was cut by 0 bases, the J end by 1 base, with 7 bases between. Germline V gene sequence: CDR1 WNHNN, CDR2 SYGVQD (reference sequence). The length of the CDR3 is 14 residues. The CDR3 reads CASSESRLSYEQYF. The CDR3 nucleotides are TGCGCCAGCAGTGAGTCCAGGCTTTCCTACGAGCAGTACTTC.

The rearrangement joins TRBV9 to TRBJ2-1; possibly TRBD2 for D (6 bases). The CDR3 covers 15 residues. Germline V gene data show CDR1 as SGDLS and CDR2 as YYNGEE. V was pared by 0 bases and J by 7 bases, with 14 bases between. CDR3 region: CASSVGENGGNEQFF. In DNA, the CDR3 is TGTGCCAGCAGCGTAGGGGAGAACGGGGGAAATGAGCAGTTCTTC.

The chain combines TRBV6-6 with TRBJ2-2; D is undetermined. CDR1 and CDR2 (germline): MNHNY, SVGAGI (reference sequence). This CDR3 is built from 14 residues. V lost 6 bases and J lost 2, with 10 bases in between. DNA for the CDR3: TGTGCCAGCAGCGAGCAATTCAACACCGGGGAGCTGTTTTTT. Protein product: CASSEQFNTGELFF.

The CDR3 region has the DNA TGTGCCTGGACTGGCACAGATACGCAGTATTTT. As protein: CAWTGTDTQYF. The chain joins TRBV30 to TRBJ2-3; D gene unclear. The CDR3 has 11 residues. The germline CDR1 and CDR2 sequences are GTSNPN and SVGIG (reference sequence). V lost 4 bases to trimming and J lost 1 base, with 3 bases between them.

Here the CDR3 DNA reads TGTGCCAGCAGCCCGGACCCCTACGAGCAGTACTTC. Translation gives CASSPDPYEQYF. The chain joins TRBV7-9 to TRBJ2-7; the D is unclear. V was trimmed by 5 bases and J by 2 bases, leaving 7 bases between them. This CDR3 is 12 amino acids long. From germline, CDR1 is SEHNR and CDR2 FQNEAQ (reference sequence). Complete variable domain (other parts from reference TRBV7-9 and TRBJ2-7): DTGVSQNPRHKITKRGQNVTFRCDPISEHNRLYWYRQTLGQGPEFLTYFQNEAQLEKSRLLSDRFSAERPKGSFSTLEIQRTEQGDSAMYLCASSPDPYEQYFGPGTRLTVT.

Note on this clone: This CDR3 fails to terminate in the conserved phenylalanine or tryptophan, so it likely reflects a read error. No DNA is shown, since the ends of the CDR3 on it are uncertain; the CDR3 is the one TCRdb lists. The V gene is TRBV25-1, the J gene TRBJ2-7; whether TRBD1, the table's D call, matches the DNA was not checked. The CDR3 has 10 residues if both end residues are counted. Germline CDR1 reads MGHDK; CDR2 reads SYGVNS. This chain's CDR3 is CASRDRGFGL.